The rows below give T cell receptor beta chains drawn from one sample of a study. The method was immunoSEQ multiplex PCR; TCRdb's version includes in-frame clones alone and lacks a portion of them. The profile shows nearly 70,000 clones, 90% to 95% of them singletons. What was sequenced was PBMCs. These receptors were collected from a man between 35 and 55 years old with rheumatoid arthritis. Both conserved end residues are part of each CDR3. A D gene is named only where the DNA matches it firmly. The listing skips clone size in some rows; elsewhere it reads once, few, many or a size class.

d_call: NA
v_call: TRBV3-1/TRBV3-2
j_call: TRBJ1-1
clone_size: NA
cdr3_nt: TGTGCCAGCAGCCAAGATATCGGTAGGGCTGAAGCTTTCTTT
cdr3_aa: CASSQDIGRAEAFF

d_call: NA
v_call: TRBV14
j_call: TRBJ2-7
clone_size: NA
cdr3_nt: TGTGCCAGCAGCCAAGAGGGGTCTGTAGGCTACGAGCAGTACTTC
cdr3_aa: CASSQEGSVGYEQYF

d_call: NA
v_call: TRBV7-8
j_call: TRBJ2-6
clone_size: NA
cdr3_nt: TGTGCCAGCAGCTACCGCTCTGGGGCCAACGTCCTGACTTTC
cdr3_aa: CASSYRSGANVLTF

d_call: NA
v_call: TRBV5-1
j_call: TRBJ2-3
clone_size: NA
cdr3_nt: TGCGCCAGCAGCTTGTCTTTAGGGGACACAGATACGCAGTATTTT
cdr3_aa: CASSLSLGDTDTQYF

d_call: TRBD2
v_call: TRBV7-9
j_call: TRBJ2-3
clone_size: few
cdr3_nt: TGTGCCAGCGGCGGGCTAGCGGGCCACACAGATACGCAGTATTTT
cdr3_aa: CASGGLAGHTDTQYF

d_call: NA
v_call: TRBV24-1
j_call: TRBJ1-1
clone_size: NA
cdr3_nt: TGTGCCACCAGTGATGGGACTTACACTGAAGCTTTCTTT
cdr3_aa: CATSDGTYTEAFF

d_call: NA
v_call: TRBV5-1
j_call: TRBJ1-6
clone_size: NA
cdr3_nt: TGCGCCAGCAGCTCCCAGTGGGGGGGAACGAATTCACCCCTCCACTTT
cdr3_aa: CASSSQWGGTNSPLHF

d_call: NA
v_call: TRBV7-3
j_call: TRBJ1-2
clone_size: once
cdr3_nt: TGTGCCAGCAGCTCCATCGGAACAGGACGGAACTATGGCTACACCTTC
cdr3_aa: CASSSIGTGRNYGYTF

d_call: NA
v_call: TRBV6-5
j_call: TRBJ2-7
clone_size: NA
cdr3_nt: TGTGCCAGCAGTTACAAAGGGTTTGGAACGAGCTACGAGCAGTACTTC
cdr3_aa: CASSYKGFGTSYEQYF

d_call: TRBD1
v_call: TRBV27
j_call: TRBJ1-1
clone_size: NA
cdr3_nt: TGTGCCAGCAGTCCGCAGGGGGCAACTGAAGCTTTCTTT
cdr3_aa: CASSPQGATEAFF

d_call: TRBD2
v_call: TRBV11-2
j_call: TRBJ2-5
clone_size: NA
cdr3_nt: TGTGCCAGCAGCCCCCCTAGCGGGAGAGAGACCCAGTACTTC
cdr3_aa: CASSPPSGRETQYF

d_call: NA
v_call: TRBV27
j_call: TRBJ1-3
clone_size: NA
cdr3_nt: TGTGCCAGCAGTTCCAATGGGGGTGGAAACACCATATATTTT
cdr3_aa: CASSSNGGGNTIYF

d_call: NA
v_call: TRBV6-5
j_call: TRBJ1-3
clone_size: NA
cdr3_nt: TGTGCCAGCAGTCAGGACAGATTCTCTGGAAACACCATATATTTT
cdr3_aa: CASSQDRFSGNTIYF

d_call: NA
v_call: TRBV5-5
j_call: TRBJ1-3
clone_size: NA
cdr3_nt: TGTGCCAGCAGCCCCTCTGGAAACACCATATATTTT
cdr3_aa: CASSPSGNTIYF

d_call: TRBD1
v_call: TRBV4-3
j_call: TRBJ2-2
clone_size: NA
cdr3_nt: TGCGCCAGCAGCCAAGATGGACAGGGGTACGGGGAGCTGTTTTTT
cdr3_aa: CASSQDGQGYGELFF

d_call: NA
v_call: TRBV18
j_call: TRBJ2-7
clone_size: NA
cdr3_nt: TGTGCCAGCTCACCACCGGGGCCAACACTATCTAAATACGAGCAGTACTTC
cdr3_aa: CASSPPGPTLSKYEQYF

d_call: NA
v_call: TRBV7-8
j_call: TRBJ1-5
clone_size: NA
cdr3_nt: TGTGCCAGCAGCTTAGCCAGGGAGGCTCAGCCCCAGCATTTT
cdr3_aa: CASSLAREAQPQHF

d_call: TRBD2
v_call: TRBV11-3
j_call: TRBJ2-1
clone_size: NA
cdr3_nt: TGTGCCAGCAGCCCGAGCGGGGCGGGAGGGGCTGAGCAGTTCTTC
cdr3_aa: CASSPSGAGGAEQFF

d_call: TRBD1
v_call: TRBV6-6
j_call: TRBJ1-1
clone_size: once
cdr3_nt: TGTGCCAGCAATCTCCCAACAGGGGGCCGGGTCACTGAAGCTTTCTTT
cdr3_aa: CASNLPTGGRVTEAFF

d_call: TRBD1
v_call: TRBV5-1
j_call: TRBJ2-2
clone_size: NA
cdr3_nt: TGCGCCAGCCGAGACAGGGCGAACACCGGGGAGCTGTTTTTT
cdr3_aa: CASRDRANTGELFF

d_call: TRBD1
v_call: TRBV19
j_call: TRBJ2-1
clone_size: NA
cdr3_nt: TGTGCCAGTAGTACCCGGACGGGACAGGGCAGGGGCAGCTATGAGCAGTTCTTC
cdr3_aa: CASSTRTGQGRGSYEQFF

d_call: TRBD1
v_call: TRBV5-4
j_call: TRBJ1-2
clone_size: NA
cdr3_nt: TGTGCCACCTCGGACAGGGGCTATGGCTACACCTTC
cdr3_aa: CATSDRGYGYTF

d_call: NA
v_call: TRBV2
j_call: TRBJ2-7
clone_size: NA
cdr3_nt: TGTGCCTGTCGGACTGATACCTACGAGCAGTACTTC
cdr3_aa: CACRTDTYEQYF

d_call: NA
v_call: TRBV4-3
j_call: TRBJ2-6
clone_size: NA
cdr3_nt: TGCGCCAGCAGCCAAGAGGAGGGTCCCCCATCTGGGGCCAACGTCCTGACTTTC
cdr3_aa: CASSQEEGPPSGANVLTF

d_call: NA
v_call: TRBV5-1
j_call: TRBJ2-1
clone_size: NA
cdr3_nt: TGCGCCAGCAGCCTCACGGCGAGACAGGAGCGGAATGAGCAGTTCTTC
cdr3_aa: CASSLTARQERNEQFF

d_call: NA
v_call: TRBV12-5
j_call: TRBJ1-2
clone_size: NA
cdr3_nt: TGTGCTAGTGGCCAATGGACGGCCTTTAACTATGGCTACACCTTC
cdr3_aa: CASGQWTAFNYGYTF

d_call: TRBD1
v_call: TRBV3-1/TRBV3-2
j_call: TRBJ1-2
clone_size: NA
cdr3_nt: TGTGCCAGCAGCCAAGTGACAGGGGGCGATGGCTACACCTTC
cdr3_aa: CASSQVTGGDGYTF

d_call: NA
v_call: TRBV6-5
j_call: TRBJ2-2
clone_size: NA
cdr3_nt: TGTGCCAGCAGTTACGAAGCGGCGAACACCGGGGAGCTGTTTTTT
cdr3_aa: CASSYEAANTGELFF

d_call: NA
v_call: TRBV11-2
j_call: TRBJ2-7
clone_size: once
cdr3_nt: TGTGCCAGCAGCTCAGACCCGCAGCCCTCTAGGGAGCAGTACTTC
cdr3_aa: CASSSDPQPSREQYF

d_call: NA
v_call: TRBV30
j_call: TRBJ1-4
clone_size: NA
cdr3_nt: TGTGCCTTCATGGGACCCTCAACTAATGAAAAACTGTTTTTT
cdr3_aa: CAFMGPSTNEKLFF

d_call: NA
v_call: TRBV7-9
j_call: TRBJ2-7
clone_size: NA
cdr3_nt: TGTGCCAGCAGCCTCTGGCAGGCCCGTCCCCCATCCTACGAGCAGTACTTC
cdr3_aa: CASSLWQARPPSYEQYF

d_call: NA
v_call: TRBV27
j_call: TRBJ1-1
clone_size: NA
cdr3_nt: TGTGCCACCAGCGGGGCAGGCGCCGGCCCTTCCGAAGCTTTCTTT
cdr3_aa: CATSGAGAGPSEAFF

d_call: TRBD1
v_call: TRBV24-1
j_call: TRBJ2-3
clone_size: NA
cdr3_nt: TGTGCCACCAGTCGGGACAGGGCCACAGATACGCAGTATTTT
cdr3_aa: CATSRDRATDTQYF

d_call: NA
v_call: TRBV18
j_call: TRBJ2-3
clone_size: NA
cdr3_nt: TGTGCCAGCTCACCAAGGGAGGCTAGCGCGAACACAGATACGCAGTATTTT
cdr3_aa: CASSPREASANTDTQYF

d_call: NA
v_call: TRBV27
j_call: TRBJ1-2
clone_size: NA
cdr3_nt: TGTGCCAGCAGTTTAGGGGGTAACTATGGCTACACCTTC
cdr3_aa: CASSLGGNYGYTF

d_call: NA
v_call: TRBV10-3
j_call: TRBJ1-1
clone_size: once
cdr3_nt: TGTGCCATCAGGCCCATGGCCCAGGGCACTGAAGCTTTCTTT
cdr3_aa: CAIRPMAQGTEAFF

d_call: NA
v_call: TRBV5-6
j_call: TRBJ1-2
clone_size: NA
cdr3_nt: TGTGCCAGCAGCCCGAGGACAGTCTATGGCTACACCTTC
cdr3_aa: CASSPRTVYGYTF

d_call: TRBD2
v_call: TRBV11-2
j_call: TRBJ2-5
clone_size: NA
cdr3_nt: TGTGCCAGCACCCCCAGCGGGGGGCCGGTGGAGACCCAGTACTTC
cdr3_aa: CASTPSGGPVETQYF

d_call: NA
v_call: TRBV24-1
j_call: TRBJ2-5
clone_size: NA
cdr3_nt: TGTGCCACCAGTGATTTAGGATTGGGAGAGACCCAGTACTTC
cdr3_aa: CATSDLGLGETQYF

d_call: TRBD1
v_call: TRBV28
j_call: TRBJ2-1
clone_size: NA
cdr3_nt: TGTGCCAGCAGTTCACGGACAGGGAGGACAGGTGAGCAGTTCTTC
cdr3_aa: CASSSRTGRTGEQFF

d_call: TRBD1
v_call: TRBV24-1
j_call: TRBJ2-3
clone_size: NA
cdr3_nt: TGTGCCACCGGACAGGGAAGCACAGATACGCAGTATTTT
cdr3_aa: CATGQGSTDTQYF

d_call: NA
v_call: TRBV7-3
j_call: TRBJ2-7
clone_size: NA
cdr3_nt: TGTGCCAGCAGCCCTCAGGGTGGGGCTAGATACGAGCAGTACTTC
cdr3_aa: CASSPQGGARYEQYF

d_call: TRBD1
v_call: TRBV5-1
j_call: TRBJ1-5
clone_size: NA
cdr3_nt: TGCGCCAGCAGCCTTGGGACAGGGATTCAGCCCCAGCATTTT
cdr3_aa: CASSLGTGIQPQHF

d_call: NA
v_call: TRBV4-2
j_call: TRBJ2-7
clone_size: NA
cdr3_nt: TGTGCCAGCAGCCAATCCCCAGGAGGGCCCTACGAGCAGTACTTC
cdr3_aa: CASSQSPGGPYEQYF

d_call: TRBD1
v_call: TRBV6-2/TRBV6-3
j_call: TRBJ2-1
clone_size: NA
cdr3_nt: TGTGCCAGCAGCCCCCCCGGGACAGGGGGCAAAGAGTTCTTC
cdr3_aa: CASSPPGTGGKEFF

d_call: NA
v_call: TRBV7-2
j_call: TRBJ1-1
clone_size: NA
cdr3_nt: TGTGCCATACAGGACGTGAACACTGAAGCTTTCTTT
cdr3_aa: CAIQDVNTEAFF

d_call: TRBD2
v_call: TRBV5-1
j_call: TRBJ2-7
clone_size: once
cdr3_nt: TGCGCCAGCAGCTTGATACTAGCGGGCGAGCAGTACTTC
cdr3_aa: CASSLILAGEQYF

d_call: TRBD2
v_call: TRBV4-1
j_call: TRBJ2-3
clone_size: NA
cdr3_nt: TGCGCCAGCAGCCAGTATCTGGCGGGAGCTTCAGATACGCAGTATTTT
cdr3_aa: CASSQYLAGASDTQYF

d_call: TRBD2
v_call: TRBV28
j_call: TRBJ2-3
clone_size: NA
cdr3_nt: TGTGCCAGCAGTTTAGCGGGAGGGCCCGCTCACCAGTATTTT
cdr3_aa: CASSLAGGPAHQYF

d_call: NA
v_call: TRBV6-5
j_call: TRBJ1-2
clone_size: NA
cdr3_nt: TGTGCCAGCAGTTATGGACAGCTCTATGGCTACACCTTC
cdr3_aa: CASSYGQLYGYTF